Sequencing of this T cell receptor beta chain was carried out in a study of blood T cell repertoires in COVID-19. Study details: The analysed material was cDNA or gDNA that came from T cells, B-cell-depleted T cells, or PBMCs.

TCRdb's copy holds only in-frame clones and misses some; the assay was immunoSEQ multiplex PCR. The repertoire holds about 250,000 clones, about 84% seen once, with approximately 5% in the top ten. The CDR3 runs 19 residues. The germline gives CDR1 LNHDA, CDR2 SQIVND (reference sequence). V dropped 7 bases and J dropped 4 bases, with 29 bases sitting between them. V usage is TRBV19 and J usage is TRBJ1-5, with D possibly being TRBD1 (5 bases). The TCR was taken from a woman aged 80 or over with COVID-19, enrolled during active disease. Sequencing was carried out using peripheral blood. The CDR3 spells CASTRRGGEAVNENQPQHF. CDR3 DNA sequence: TGTGCCAGTACCCGCCGGGGGGGGGAAGCGGTAAACGAGAATCAGCCCCAGCATTTT.